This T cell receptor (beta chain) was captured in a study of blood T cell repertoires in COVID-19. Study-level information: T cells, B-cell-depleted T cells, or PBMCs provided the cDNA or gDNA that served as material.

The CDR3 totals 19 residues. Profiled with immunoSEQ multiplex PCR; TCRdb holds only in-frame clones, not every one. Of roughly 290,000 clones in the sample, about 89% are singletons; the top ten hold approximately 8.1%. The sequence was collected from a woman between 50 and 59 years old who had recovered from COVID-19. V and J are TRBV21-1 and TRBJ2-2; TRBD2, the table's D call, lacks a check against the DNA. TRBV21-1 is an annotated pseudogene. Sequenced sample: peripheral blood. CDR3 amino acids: CASSKAGTSGGTNTGELFF. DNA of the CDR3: TGTGCCAGCAGCAAAGCCGGGACTAGCGGGGGAACGAACACCGGGGAGCTGTTTTTT.